Below are 31 T cell receptor beta chains sequenced from a single sample in a study of T cells in Graves' hyperthyroidism and ophthalmopathy. It was RNA transcripts that yielded the amplified TCR beta CDR3 regions. In the first-round RT-PCR of the TCR CDR3, the HTBI primer set was used. Using its own MiXCR run on the multiplex PCR reads, TCRdb lists one record per CDR3 protein. The sample consists of 550,000 to 800,000 distinct CDR3 sequences, around 16% of them appearing once. The sequenced material came from blood. The receptors derive from a man aged 45-65 years with Graves' hyperthyroidism.

This clonotype was found many times. The chain recombines TRBV15 with TRBJ2-1, with 11 bases aligning to TRBD2. The junction had 6 bases not matched to a gene; V was cut back by 0 bases and J by 8 bases. Germline lookup yields CDR1 LNHNV and CDR2 YYDKDF (reference sequence). This CDR3 contains 16 residues. DNA for the CDR3: TGTGCCACCAGCAGAGATCAAATAGCGGGGGGGCATGAGCAGTTCTTC. This sequence encodes CATSRDQIAGGHEQFF.

This chain links TRBV6-1 with TRBJ1-4; a possible D gene is TRBD1 (5 bases). V lost 7 bases and J lost 5, with 23 bases in between. The CDR3 sequence is 17 residues long. Germline assignment: CDR1 MNHNS and CDR2 SASEGT. The DNA of the CDR3 is TGTGCCAGCACTAAAATCAGCGGGGGAGTTCGGAATGAAAAACTGTTTTTT. As protein: CASTKISGGVRNEKLFF.

The rearrangement joins TRBV5-1 to TRBJ1-5; 8 nucleotides match TRBD1. Germline assignment: CDR1 SGHRS and CDR2 YFSETQ. The CDR3 is 14 amino acids. V gave up 4 bases and J gave up 7 bases; unmatched junction bases: 7. The CDR3, as DNA: TGCGCCAGCAGCCAGGGACAGGCGGGGCAGCCCCAGCATTTT. The encoded protein is CASSQGQAGQPQHF.

In its sample, this clonotype was seen a few times. The chain combines TRBV28 with TRBJ2-1, with 11 bases lining up with TRBD2. This CDR3 is 15 amino acids long. Per the germline V gene, CDR1 is MDHEN and CDR2 is SYDVKM. V lost 3 bases, J lost 6 bases, and 4 bases stayed unmatched. CDR3 nucleotides: TGTGCCAGCAGTTTTAGCGGGAGGGGGGGCAATGAGCAGTTCTTC. Its protein is CASSFSGRGGNEQFF.

In this sample, this clonotype turned up many times. J is TRBJ1-2 and V is TRBV25-1; 9 bases line up with TRBD1. Trimming took 5 bases from V and 8 from J; bases not matched to a gene: 6. Per germline, CDR1 MGHDK and CDR2 SYGVNS. The length of the CDR3 is 13 residues. CDR3 region: CASSPGTGKGYTF. In nucleotides, the CDR3 is TGTGCCAGCAGTCCCGGGACAGGGAAGGGCTACACCTTC.

This clonotype appeared many times. The gene calls are TRBV14 and TRBJ2-7; D uncertain. This CDR3 has 15 amino acids. Between the trimmed V and J ends, which lost 0 bases and 0 bases, there was a span of 9 bases. The germline V gene encodes CDR1 SGHDN and CDR2 FVKESK. CDR3: CASSQDPRSSYEQYF. The CDR3 DNA follows: TGTGCCAGCAGCCAAGACCCGAGGTCCTCCTACGAGCAGTACTTC.

The chain uses TRBV4-3 and TRBJ2-7; D unclear. From germline, CDR1 is LGHNA and CDR2 YSLEER. CDR3 size: 14 residues. V lost 1 base, J lost 3 bases, and 10 bases lay in between. The CDR3 region is CASSQGKGHYEQYF. The CDR3 coding sequence is TGCGCCAGCAGCCAAGGTAAAGGGCACTACGAGCAGTACTTC.

The chain uses TRBV6-5 and TRBJ2-1; 9 bases are a match to TRBD1. The CDR3 runs 17 residues. The germline V gene encodes CDR1 MNHEY and CDR2 SVGAGI. Unmatched junction bases numbered 7, after V lost 0 bases and J lost 4 bases. As DNA, the CDR3 is TGTGCCAGCAGTTACTCGAGTCGACAGGGGGAATACAATGAGCAGTTCTTC. It codes for CASSYSSRQGEYNEQFF.

The gene calls are TRBV13 and TRBJ2-3, with 12 bases that match TRBD2. The V and J ends lost 1 base and 0 bases, in that order; junction bases with no gene match: 11. Germline V gene sequence: CDR1 PRHDT, CDR2 FYEKMQ (reference sequence). CDR3 length equals 20 residues. DNA for the CDR3: TGTGCCAGCAGCTTAGTTTTTCGGACTAGCGGGATCCCTAGCACAGATACGCAGTATTTT. Amino acids: CASSLVFRTSGIPSTDTQYF.

The sample holds many counts of this clonotype. This sequence joins TRBV10-3 and TRBJ2-1; 13 bases align to TRBD2. The CDR3 consists of 19 residues. CDR1 ENHRY and CDR2 SYGVKD come from the germline V gene. The V gene end was trimmed by 5 bases and the J gene end by 0 bases; junction bases not matched to a gene: 10. The CDR3, as DNA: TGTGCCATCAGTAGGACAGGGGGACTAGCGGGGAGCTCCTACAATGAGCAGTTCTTC. This translates into CAISRTGGLAGSSYNEQFF.

Ten or more counts support this clonotype. CDR3 sequence reads: CASSLSERGGYEQYF. The CDR3, as DNA: TGTGCCAGCAGTTTATCCGAGAGGGGGGGTTACGAGCAGTACTTC. The chain carries TRBV28 and TRBJ2-7, with TRBD2 as a possible D gene (7 bases). This CDR3 has 15 amino acids. V was trimmed by 1 base and J by 4 bases, leaving 14 bases between them. Germline loops: CDR1 MDHEN, CDR2 SYDVKM. The entire variable domain, with the rest obtained from reference TRBV28 and TRBJ2-7, is as follows: DVKVTQSSRYLVKRTGEKVFLECVQDMDHENMFWYRQDPGLGLRLIYFSYDVKMKEKGDIPEGYSVSREKKERFSLILESASTNQTSMYLCASSLSERGGYEQYFGPGTRLTVT.

The sample holds many counts of this clonotype. The rearrangement uses TRBV28 and TRBJ1-2, with 9 bases that match TRBD1. This CDR3 has 15 residues. Germline-derived CDR1 and CDR2 are MDHEN and SYDVKM. V shed 4 bases and J 2 bases; nucleotides not matched to a gene: 5. CDR3 sequence reads: CASSSTGQGNYGYTF. Written as DNA, the CDR3 is TGTGCCAGCAGTTCCACGGGACAGGGCAACTATGGCTACACCTTC.

This clonotype was observed at least ten times. This chain connects TRBV7-9 to TRBJ2-1; 9 positions match TRBD1. The trim removed 5 bases at V and 8 bases at J, leaving 10 bases unmatched. Germline values: CDR1 SEHNR, CDR2 FQNEAQ (reference sequence). The CDR3 runs to 15 residues. The CDR3 bases are TGTGCCAGCAGCCCCCGGGACAGGGTGAAGGATGAGCAGTTCTTC. Encoded protein: CASSPRDRVKDEQFF.

Only a few counts were recorded for this clonotype. J is TRBJ1-4 and V is TRBV18, with D unclear. The CDR3 runs 11 residues. V lost 6 bases to trimming and J lost 8 bases, with 7 bases between them. CDR1 is KGHSH, CDR2 LQKENI, per germline. The chain's CDR3 is CASSPQEKLFF. The CDR3 nucleotides are TGTGCCAGCTCCCCCCAGGAAAAACTGTTTTTT.

The V call is TRBV12-3 or TRBV12-4, the J call TRBJ2-5; 7 bases are shared with TRBD2. The junction had 9 bases not matched to a gene; V was cut back by 1 base and J by 7 bases. CDR3 size: 15 residues. CDR3 residues: CASSLGSGPLGTQYF. As DNA, the CDR3 is TGTGCCAGCAGTTTAGGTAGCGGGCCCTTAGGGACCCAGTACTTC.

The rearrangement uses TRBV2 and TRBJ2-7; D possibly corresponds to TRBD2 (5 bases). The CDR3 runs to 12 residues. CDR1 and CDR2 (germline): SNHLY, FYNNEI. V lost 10 bases and J 3 bases, leaving 13 bases between the germline ends. The CDR3 DNA reads TGTGCCACCCGAGACTACCTCTACGAGCAGTACTTC. It specifies CATRDYLYEQYF.

In its sample, this clonotype was seen a few times. The chain is built from TRBV6-1 and TRBJ2-7; 9 bases agree with TRBD2. The CDR3 spans 16 residues. V shed 7 bases, J shed 0 bases, and the junction held 10 bases outside the gene matches. Germline V gives CDR1 MNHNS, CDR2 SASEGT. CDR3 residues: CASTYRAGGSSYEQYF. In DNA form, the CDR3 reads TGTGCCAGCACGTACCGTGCGGGAGGGAGCTCCTACGAGCAGTACTTC.

The genes are TRBV11-1 and TRBJ2-2; 11 positions match TRBD2. The J segment lost 3 bases and the V segment lost 5 bases, leaving 5 bases of the junction unmatched. This CDR3 comprises 16 residues. Per the germline V gene, CDR1 is SGHAT and CDR2 is FQDESV (reference sequence). The CDR3 nucleotides read TGTGCCAGCAGCCACCGGACTAGCGGGTACACCGGGGAGCTGTTTTTT. Translation: CASSHRTSGYTGELFF.

Of note for this clonotype: Sequence at one end of the junction differs from germline and may be a read error. The rearrangement uses TRBV10-3 and TRBJ2-4; 8 nucleotides match TRBD2. This CDR3 contains 16 residues. CDR1 is ENHRY, CDR2 SYGVKD, per germline. CDR3 DNA: TGTGCCATCAGTGAGTCGTCAGGACTAGCCAAAAACACTCAGTACTTC. This codes for CAISESSGLAKNTQYF.

The chain links TRBV19 to TRBJ2-1, with 11 bases aligning to TRBD2. From germline, CDR1 is LNHDA and CDR2 SQIVND (reference sequence). Trimming removed 6 bases from V and 0 bases from J; junction bases left unmatched: 7. The CDR3 runs to 17 residues. This chain's CDR3 is CASSWNSGRASYNEQFF. CDR3 sequence (DNA): TGTGCCAGTAGCTGGAATAGCGGGAGGGCCTCCTACAATGAGCAGTTCTTC.

In its sample, this clonotype was seen many times. V is TRBV9 and J is TRBJ2-5, with D hard to call. The CDR3 covers 13 residues. Per germline, CDR1 SGDLS and CDR2 YYNGEE. The germline V and J ends were trimmed by 5 bases and 9 bases, with 17 bases remaining between them. The CDR3 sequence: CASRSGVSASQYF. CDR3 nucleotides: TGTGCCAGCAGGTCTGGCGTTTCCGCGTCCCAGTACTTC.

The genes are TRBV19 and TRBJ1-2; D not certain. CDR1 is LNHDA, CDR2 SQIVND, per germline (reference sequence). This CDR3 contains 13 residues. Trimming took 6 bases from V and 6 from J, leaving 14 bases between them. The chain's CDR3 is CASRLRERDGYTF. The CDR3 DNA sequence: TGTGCCAGTAGGCTCCGGGAGAGGGATGGCTACACCTTC.

The table lists this clonotype with a few counts. This chain joins TRBV5-1 and TRBJ2-5, with D possibly being TRBD1 (5 bases). Germline V gives CDR1 SGHRS, CDR2 YFSETQ. Trimming removed 4 bases from V and 5 bases from J, with 18 bases in between. The CDR3 is made up of 15 amino acids. CDR3: CASSLGAQSRETQYF. CDR3 DNA: TGCGCCAGCAGCCTTGGGGCCCAAAGCAGGGAGACCCAGTACTTC. Full variable domain (outside the CDR3, taken from reference TRBV5-1 and TRBJ2-5): KAGVTQTPRYLIKTRGQQVTLSCSPISGHRSVSWYQQTPGQGLQFLFEYFSETQRNKGNFPGRFSGRQFSNSRSEMNVSTLELGDSALYLCASSLGAQSRETQYFGPGTRLLVL.

This chain connects TRBV7-8 to TRBJ1-2; a weak D match, TRBD1 (6 bases). V shed 2 bases and J shed 4 bases, with 11 bases lying between them. This CDR3 spans 14 amino acids. From germline, CDR1 is SGHVS and CDR2 FQNEAQ. The CDR3 nucleotides are TGTGCCAGCAGCTTATCGGGGACACCCTATGGCTACACCTTC. Translated, it gives CASSLSGTPYGYTF.

There are a few counts of this clonotype. The rearrangement joins TRBV12-3 or TRBV12-4 to TRBJ2-1, with TRBD2 matching 10 bases. This CDR3 region has 15 residues. Losses at the gene ends were 3 bases for V and 7 bases for J; bases not matched to a gene: 6. The CDR3 DNA sequence: TGTGCCAGCAGTTTCCGAGCGGGAGGGCCGAATGAGCAGTTCTTC. This codes for CASSFRAGGPNEQFF.

The chain employs TRBV30 and TRBJ1-4, with D unclear. This CDR3 is built from 14 residues. Per the germline V gene, CDR1 is GTSNPN and CDR2 is SVGIG (reference sequence). V dropped 1 base and J dropped 5 bases, with 11 bases sitting between them. The CDR3 reads CAWSGLASNEKLFF. In DNA, the CDR3 is TGTGCCTGGAGTGGCTTGGCTTCGAATGAAAAACTGTTTTTT.

The sample holds many counts of this clonotype. The rearrangement joins TRBV9 to TRBJ2-5; 13 nucleotides line up with TRBD2. V dropped 3 bases and J dropped 5; count of bases not matched to a gene: 4. The CDR3 sequence is 15 residues long. In germline, CDR1 is SGDLS, CDR2 YYNGEE. The CDR3 loop is CASSALAGGPETQYF. Written as DNA, the CDR3 is TGTGCCAGCAGCGCACTAGCGGGAGGGCCCGAGACCCAGTACTTC.

This clonotype has just a few counts. The V gene is TRBV9, the J gene TRBJ2-7; TRBD1 agrees at 8 bases. The CDR3 runs to 15 residues. With 0 bases clipped from V and 6 bases from J, the junction kept 8 bases outside the gene matches. Per germline, CDR1 SGDLS and CDR2 YYNGEE. The DNA of the CDR3 is TGTGCCAGCAGCGTAGACGGACAGGGCTCGGGCGAGCAGTACTTC. This gives the protein CASSVDGQGSGEQYF.

This clonotype has more than one count but fewer than ten. V is TRBV10-2 and J is TRBJ1-1; possibly TRBD1 for D (5 bases). Trimming shortened V by 6 bases and J by 6 bases, and 23 bases separated the two germline ends. Germline CDR1 WSHSY, CDR2 SAAADI. The CDR3 totals 16 residues. CDR3 sequence (DNA): TGCGCCAGCAGCCCGGGTGGGGGGAGGGAACTCTCTGAAGCTTTCTTT. Translated: CASSPGGGRELSEAFF.

J is TRBJ2-7 and V is TRBV4-1; D might be TRBD2 (6 bases). Germline V gives CDR1 MGHRA, CDR2 YSYEKL. This CDR3 comprises 15 residues. V lost 0 bases, J lost 5 bases, and 14 bases lay in between. CDR3 residues: CASSQDGGIRNEQYF. CDR3 sequence (DNA): TGCGCCAGCAGCCAAGACGGAGGGATCAGGAACGAGCAGTACTTC.

This clonotype has at least ten counts. The J gene is TRBJ1-2, the V gene TRBV5-1; 7 positions agree with TRBD1. The germline CDR1 and CDR2 sequences are SGHRS and YFSETQ. The CDR3 is 14 amino acids. V was clipped by 1 base and J by 3 bases; unmatched bases: 3. CDR3 DNA sequence: TGCGCCAGCAGCTTGCGGCAGGGGGACTATGGCTACACCTTC. This gives the protein CASSLRQGDYGYTF.